Sequencing of this TCR beta chain was carried out in a study of blood T cell repertoires in COVID-19. Study-wide context: COVID-19 samples collected from the United States, Italy and Spain covered acute and convalescent phases. Nucleic acid was either cDNA or gDNA, and it came from T cells, B-cell-depleted T cells, or PBMCs.

Trimming removed 4 bases at V and 5 bases at J, with 22 bases between. Germline V CDR1 and CDR2: SGHNT, YYREEE (reference sequence). The CDR3 totals 16 residues. How the authors handled the data: Nucleated cell counts were estimated from reference gene primer amplification. Method: immunoSEQ multiplex PCR; TCRdb's copy keeps in-frame clones and lacks some. The DNA was the basis for D and trimming; V, J and clone size are from that table. The sample lists 180,000 or so clones, approximately 83% occurring once. The genes are TRBV5-4 and TRBJ2-7, with D possibly matching TRBD2 (5 bases). Sequencing used peripheral blood. The sequence was collected from a human donor with active or convalescent COVID-19. The donor label of this sample is uncertain. The CDR3 region is CASSLDPDTRFNEQYF. The CDR3 nucleotides are TGTGCCAGCAGCCTAGACCCCGATACTAGGTTCAACGAGCAGTACTTC.